The 4 T cell receptor beta chains given below trace back to one sample, sequenced in a study of T cell changes during pregnancy in multiple sclerosis. TCRdb keeps only in-frame clones here, not all; method: immunoSEQ multiplex PCR. The sample lists about 48,000 clones, nearly 95% occurring once. The specimen was CD4+ T cells from peripheral blood mononuclear cells, collected in the first trimester of pregnancy. These receptors were obtained from a female donor with multiple sclerosis, enrolled in a pregnancy study.

The chain couples TRBV18 to TRBJ2-7, with TRBD1 matching over 8 bases. Losses at the gene ends were 2 bases for V and 4 bases for J; bases not matched to a gene: 7. Germline values: CDR1 KGHSH, CDR2 LQKENI. There are 15 residues in the CDR3. The CDR3 region has the DNA TGTGCCAGCTCACCATCCCCGCAGGGGGCGTACGAGCAGTACTTC. This gives the protein CASSPSPQGAYEQYF. Complete variable domain (other parts from reference TRBV18 and TRBJ2-7): NAGVMQNPRHLVRRRGQEARLRCSPMKGHSHVYWYRQLPEEGLKFMVYLQKENIIDESGMPKERFSAEFPKEGPSILRIQQVVRGDSAAYFCASSPSPQGAYEQYFGPGTRLTVT.

This clone occurred once. This CDR3 reads CASSPRPRSNYGYTF. The CDR3 DNA is TGTGCCAGCAGCCCGCGACCGAGGTCCAACTATGGCTACACCTTC. The chain is built from TRBV7-2 and TRBJ1-2; D is unresolved. Germline CDR1 and CDR2: SGHTA and FQGNSA. This CDR3 has 15 amino acids. V was trimmed by 5 bases and J by 2 bases, leaving 15 bases between them.

This rearrangement joins TRBV4-1 to TRBJ1-1, with 10 bases identical to TRBD1. V was clipped by 4 bases and J by 1 base; unmatched bases: 6. Germline V gene lookup returns CDR1 MGHRA and CDR2 YSYEKL. CDR3 length: 16 residues. The CDR3 protein is CASSRPGTGANTEAFF. The CDR3 nucleotides are TGCGCCAGCAGCCGACCCGGGACAGGGGCGAACACTGAAGCTTTCTTT.

This chain uses TRBV6-6 with TRBJ1-5, with 7 positions matching TRBD1. CDR1 is MNHNY and CDR2 is SVGAGI in the germline V gene (reference sequence). Germline trimming cut 1 base from V and 5 bases from J; bases unmatched to any gene: 5. This CDR3 spans 15 amino acids. CDR3 sequence reads: CASSYYRGKDQPQHF. The DNA for the CDR3 is TGTGCCAGCAGTTACTACAGGGGAAAAGATCAGCCCCAGCATTTT.